The 17 T cell receptor beta chains listed next were all sequenced from one sample in a study of blood T cell repertoires in COVID-19. Method: immunoSEQ multiplex PCR; TCRdb's copy keeps in-frame clones and lacks some. The sample has 200,000 to 250,000 clones; about 79% are singletons. The specimen sequenced was PBMCs or T cells enriched from blood (not recorded which). The origin of the receptors is a woman between 55 and 75 years old who had recovered from COVID-19.

This chain joins TRBV5-1 and TRBJ2-1; 7 bases are a match to TRBD2. Germline lookup yields CDR1 SGHRS and CDR2 YFSETQ. The CDR3 spans 14 residues. Trimming cost V 3 bases and J 5 bases; bases outside gene matches: 5. The chain's CDR3 is CASSSGTTNNEQFF. In DNA, the CDR3 is TGCGCCAGCAGCTCCGGGACTACCAACAATGAGCAGTTCTTC.

In its sample, this clone was seen a few times. The chain has TRBV5-1 and TRBJ2-1; 8 bases map to TRBD2. The CDR3 is 16 residues long. V shed 4 bases, J shed 2 bases, and the junction held 8 bases outside the gene matches. Germline CDR1 reads SGHRS; CDR2 reads YFSETQ. The CDR3 sequence is CASSVTSGRTYNEQFF. The CDR3 DNA reads as TGCGCCAGCAGCGTTACTAGCGGACGAACCTACAATGAGCAGTTCTTC.

J is TRBJ1-4 and V is TRBV2, with D possibly being TRBD1 (5 bases). This CDR3 has 14 residues. In germline, CDR1 is SNHLY, CDR2 FYNNEI. V was trimmed by 7 bases and J by 4 bases, leaving 13 bases between them. This CDR3 reads CASKPRQGNEKLFF. As DNA, the CDR3 is TGTGCCAGCAAGCCAAGGCAGGGTAATGAAAAACTGTTTTTT.

The chain employs TRBV10-3 and TRBJ2-5; D is unclear. Trimming shortened V by 3 bases and J by 1 base, and 6 bases separated the two germline ends. The CDR3 sequence is 13 residues long. The germline CDR1 and CDR2 sequences are ENHRY and SYGVKD. CDR3 region: CAISDSLQETQYF. The CDR3 DNA follows: TGTGCCATCAGTGACTCACTCCAAGAGACCCAGTACTTC.

The table lists this clone with a few counts. The chain is built from TRBV27 and TRBJ2-5, with TRBD2 matching 7 bases. The V and J ends lost 4 bases and 0 bases, in that order; junction bases with no gene match: 11. This CDR3 has 17 amino acids. Germline V CDR1 and CDR2: MNHEY, SMNVEV (reference sequence). The CDR3: CASSWGRGGTYQETQYF. CDR3 in DNA: TGTGCCAGCAGTTGGGGGAGGGGCGGGACGTACCAAGAGACCCAGTACTTC.

This clone was recorded a few times. The chain joins TRBV27 to TRBJ1-2; D gene unclear. V gave up 2 bases and J gave up 6 bases, with 10 bases separating them. Germline V CDR1 and CDR2: MNHEY, SMNVEV (reference sequence). The CDR3 sequence is 13 residues long. The CDR3 reads CASSLVVGDGYTF. In DNA form, the CDR3 reads TGTGCCAGCAGTTTAGTGGTAGGAGATGGCTACACCTTC.

The chain carries TRBV4-3 and TRBJ1-5; tentative D call: TRBD1 (5 bases). The germline V gene has CDR1 LGHNA and CDR2 YSLEER. Trimming removed 0 bases from V and 5 bases from J, with 11 bases in between. The length of the CDR3 is 15 residues. The chain's CDR3 is CASSQDFRGYQPQHF. The CDR3 nucleotides are TGCGCCAGCAGCCAAGATTTTAGGGGTTATCAGCCCCAGCATTTT.

J is TRBJ2-5 and V is TRBV27; 7 bases match TRBD1. The CDR3 totals 14 residues. The trim removed 6 bases at V and 9 bases at J, leaving 13 bases unmatched. Per germline, CDR1 MNHEY and CDR2 SMNVEV (reference sequence). CDR3 residues: CASSRDSQGAAQYF. The CDR3 DNA reads as TGTGCCAGCAGCCGGGACAGCCAGGGTGCTGCCCAGTACTTC.

The chain has TRBV7-9 and TRBJ2-3; the match to TRBD1 covers 8 bases. V lost 2 bases, J lost 0 bases, and 7 bases stayed unmatched. CDR1 and CDR2 from the germline V gene are SEHNR and FQNEAQ (reference sequence). The CDR3 runs 17 residues. The CDR3 DNA sequence: TGTGCCAGCAGCTTAAGTTCAGGGGGCTTTAGCACAGATACGCAGTATTTT. It yields the protein CASSLSSGGFSTDTQYF.

The genes are TRBV7-2 and TRBJ1-2; 9 bases are a match to TRBD1. Unmatched junction bases numbered 6, after V lost 5 bases and J lost 5 bases. The CDR3 runs to 14 residues. Germline values: CDR1 SGHTA, CDR2 FQGNSA. CDR3 loop: CASSQGTGTYGYTF. The CDR3 nucleotides read TGTGCCAGCAGCCAGGGGACAGGGACTTATGGCTACACCTTC.

The rearrangement uses TRBV19 and TRBJ2-7, with D possibly being TRBD2 (7 bases). CDR1 is LNHDA, CDR2 SQIVND, per germline (reference sequence). The CDR3 consists of 14 residues. Trimming removed 2 bases from V and 2 bases from J, with 10 bases in between. In DNA, the CDR3 is TGTGCCAGTAGTATATCGGGGGGCCCCTACGAGCAGTACTTC. This codes for CASSISGGPYEQYF.

The V and J genes are TRBV12-5 and TRBJ1-6; no firm D call. CDR1 is LGHNT and CDR2 is FRNRAP in the germline V gene. The CDR3 totals 16 residues. V dropped 1 base and J dropped 5 bases, with 12 bases sitting between them. CDR3: CASGLAFGDNNSPLHF. CDR3 DNA sequence: TGTGCTAGTGGTTTGGCTTTCGGGGATAATAATTCACCCCTCCACTTT.

The chain carries TRBV9 and TRBJ1-1, with TRBD1 matching over 7 bases. J lost 11 bases, V lost 3 bases, and 13 bases had no gene match. The length of the CDR3 is 14 residues. Per germline, CDR1 SGDLS and CDR2 YYNGEE. CDR3 residues: CASSGRSGTEEAFF. The DNA of the CDR3 is TGTGCCAGCAGCGGGCGGTCCGGGACAGAGGAGGCTTTCTTT.

Notes on this clone: The same CDR3 also results from other DNA sequences found in this sample. The chain recombines TRBV5-1 with TRBJ1-1; D gene ambiguous. V dropped 4 bases and J dropped 0 bases, with 13 bases sitting between them. The CDR3 consists of 15 residues. Looked up from germline, CDR1 is SGHRS and CDR2 is YFSETQ. In DNA, the CDR3 is TGCGCCAGCAGCCCGGGTCAGCCCATGAACACTGAAGCTTTCTTT. Its translation is CASSPGQPMNTEAFF. The full variable domain, its missing parts supplied by reference TRBV5-1 and TRBJ1-1, is KAGVTQTPRYLIKTRGQQVTLSCSPISGHRSVSWYQQTPGQGLQFLFEYFSETQRNKGNFPGRFSGRQFSNSRSEMNVSTLELGDSALYLCASSPGQPMNTEAFFGQGTRLTVV.

This chain links TRBV11-2 with TRBJ2-7, with TRBD2 identical over 11 bases. CDR1 and CDR2 from the germline V gene are SGHAT and FQNNGV. V lost 8 bases and J lost 0; bases outside the gene matches: 6. This CDR3 has 15 residues. The CDR3 sequence is CASGLAGGTSYEQYF. In nucleotides, the CDR3 is TGTGCCAGCGGGCTAGCGGGGGGCACCTCCTACGAGCAGTACTTC.

The chain has TRBV20-1 and TRBJ2-5; 9 nucleotides agree with TRBD2. Germline assignment: CDR1 DFQATT and CDR2 SNEGSKA (reference sequence). V was pared by 3 bases and J by 0 bases, with 11 bases of the junction left unmatched. This CDR3 contains 17 residues. CDR3 amino acids: CSASVGSGRPNQETQYF. The DNA for the CDR3 is TGCAGTGCTAGTGTTGGTAGCGGGAGACCAAACCAAGAGACCCAGTACTTC.

This clone was seen a single time. V gene TRBV7-2 combines with J gene TRBJ2-7; the D is unclear. V gave up 2 bases and J gave up 1 base, with 12 bases separating them. The CDR3 runs to 15 residues. Germline-derived CDR1 and CDR2 are SGHTA and FQGNSA. Here the CDR3 reads CASSLSFGLSYEQYF. DNA of the CDR3: TGTGCCAGCAGCTTAAGTTTCGGGTTATCCTACGAGCAGTACTTC.